This T cell receptor beta chain was retrieved from a study of blood T cell repertoires in COVID-19. Overall study: Researchers got acute and convalescent COVID-19 samples from the United States, Italy and Spain.

Profiling relied on immunoSEQ multiplex PCR, and the TCRdb table lists in-frame clones only, not all of them. The sample shows 95,000 to 100,000 clones, about four fifths of them seen only once. This CDR3 contains 14 residues. The germline gives CDR1 SGHNT, CDR2 YYREEE (reference sequence). The V and J ends lost 5 bases and 4 bases respectively, with 10 bases between them. The chain combines TRBV5-4 with TRBJ1-6; the D gene is possibly TRBD1 (6 bases). The clonotype originates from a woman between 55 and 75 years old with acute or convalescent COVID-19. Sequencing used peripheral blood. The CDR3 nucleotides read TGTGCCAGCAGTCCTGACAGGTATAATTCACCCCTCCACTTT. It specifies CASSPDRYNSPLHF.